Given below is one TCR beta chain in context. This sample is part of a study of identical twins. From the 5' RACE reads, TCRdb called clonotypes with MiXCR, one entry per CDR3 protein. The sample includes 420,000 or so distinct CDR3 sequences, about 18% seen only once; the top ten take roughly 12%. With 2 bases removed from V and 4 bases from J, the gap between germline ends came to 9 bases. Looked up from germline, CDR1 is WSHSY and CDR2 is SAAADI. This CDR3 contains 14 residues. Sequencing input: naive T cells sorted from blood. This chain joins TRBV10-2 and TRBJ2-1, with D possibly being TRBD2 (6 bases). The sequence derives from a man aged 45 to 65 in good health. CDR3: CASSESSGYNEQFF. The CDR3 nucleotides are TGCGCCAGCAGTGAGAGTAGCGGTTACAATGAGCAGTTCTTC.